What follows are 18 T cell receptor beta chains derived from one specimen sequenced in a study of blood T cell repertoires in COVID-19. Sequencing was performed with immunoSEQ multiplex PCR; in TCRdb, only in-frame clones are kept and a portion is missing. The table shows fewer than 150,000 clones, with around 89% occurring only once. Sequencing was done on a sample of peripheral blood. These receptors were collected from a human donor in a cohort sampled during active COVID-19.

The CDR3 spells CASSQVLTDTQYF. As DNA, the CDR3 is TGCGCCAGCAGCCAAGTCCTCACAGATACGCAGTATTTT. The chain couples TRBV4-1 to TRBJ2-3; D uncertain. V lost 1 base and J 2 bases, leaving 4 bases between the germline ends. CDR1 is MGHRA and CDR2 is YSYEKL in the germline V gene. CDR3 length: 13 amino acids.

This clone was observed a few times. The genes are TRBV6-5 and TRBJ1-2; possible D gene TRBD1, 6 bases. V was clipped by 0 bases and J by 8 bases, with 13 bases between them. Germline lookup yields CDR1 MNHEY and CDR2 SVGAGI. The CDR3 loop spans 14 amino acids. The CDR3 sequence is CASSYSRGGRGYTF. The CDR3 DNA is TGTGCCAGCAGTTACTCGAGAGGGGGACGGGGCTACACCTTC.

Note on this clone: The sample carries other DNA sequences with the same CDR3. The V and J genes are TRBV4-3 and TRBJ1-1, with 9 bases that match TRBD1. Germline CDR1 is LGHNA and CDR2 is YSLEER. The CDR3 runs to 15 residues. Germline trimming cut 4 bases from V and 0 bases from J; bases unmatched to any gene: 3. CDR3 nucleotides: TGCGCCAGCAGCCCGGGACAGGGTTTGAACACTGAAGCTTTCTTT. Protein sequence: CASSPGQGLNTEAFF.

DNA for the CDR3: TGTGCCGGCCATGGACAGGGGGAAGGCTACACCTTC. Residues: CAGHGQGEGYTF. V usage is TRBV6-5 and J usage is TRBJ1-2, with 10 bases aligning to TRBD1. Germline lookup yields CDR1 MNHEY and CDR2 SVGAGI. After removal of 11 bases from V and 8 bases from J, the junction contained 8 bases not matched to a gene. The CDR3 extends over 12 amino acids.

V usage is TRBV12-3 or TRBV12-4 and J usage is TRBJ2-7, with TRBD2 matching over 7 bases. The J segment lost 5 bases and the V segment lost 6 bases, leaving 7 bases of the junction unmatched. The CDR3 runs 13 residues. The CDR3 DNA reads TGTGCCAGCAGCCAGACTAGCCGCCACGAGCAGTACTTC. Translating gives CASSQTSRHEQYF.

CDR3 in DNA: TGTGCCAGCAGCCCGCAGCGGGGGGGCTCAGAGACCCAGTACTTC. It codes for CASSPQRGGSETQYF. The chain links TRBV5-4 to TRBJ2-5; 10 nucleotides match TRBD2. The CDR3 sequence is 15 residues long. The J segment lost 4 bases and the V segment lost 4 bases, leaving 7 bases of the junction unmatched. Per germline, CDR1 SGHNT and CDR2 YYREEE (reference sequence). Based on the CDR3 plus reference TRBV5-4 and TRBJ2-5, the full variable domain is ETGVTQSPTHLIKTRGQQVTLRCSSQSGHNTVSWYQQALGQGPQFIFQYYREEENGRGNFPPRFSGLQFPNYSSELNVNALELDDSALYLCASSPQRGGSETQYFGPGTRLLVL.

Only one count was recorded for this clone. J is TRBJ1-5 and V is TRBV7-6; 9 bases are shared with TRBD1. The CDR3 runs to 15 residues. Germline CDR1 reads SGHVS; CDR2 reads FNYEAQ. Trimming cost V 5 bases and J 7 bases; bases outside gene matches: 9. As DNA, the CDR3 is TGTGCCAGCAGCGCAGGGACAGGGTTTTACCAGCCCCAGCATTTT. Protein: CASSAGTGFYQPQHF.

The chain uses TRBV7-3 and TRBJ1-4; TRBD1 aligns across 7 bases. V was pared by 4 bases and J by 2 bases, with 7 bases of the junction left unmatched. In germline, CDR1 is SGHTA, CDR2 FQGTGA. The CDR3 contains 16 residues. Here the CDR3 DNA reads TGTGCCAGCAGCTGCGCCGGGACAGACACTAATGAAAAACTGTTTTTT. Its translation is CASSCAGTDTNEKLFF.

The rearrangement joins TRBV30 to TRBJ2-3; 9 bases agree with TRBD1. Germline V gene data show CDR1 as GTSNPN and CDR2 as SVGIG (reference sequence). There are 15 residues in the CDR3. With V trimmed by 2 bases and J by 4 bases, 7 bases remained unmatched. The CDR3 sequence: CAWSWDRVGADTQYF. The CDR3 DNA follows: TGTGCCTGGAGTTGGGACAGGGTGGGAGCAGATACGCAGTATTTT.

The CDR3, as DNA: TGTGCCAGCAGCCGCGGCTCAGAAAAACTGTTTTTT. Amino acids: CASSRGSEKLFF. This rearrangement joins TRBV5-4 to TRBJ1-4; D call uncertain. The CDR3 consists of 12 residues. Trimming left V 4 bases short and J 8 bases short, with 9 bases between. Germline values: CDR1 SGHNT, CDR2 YYREEE (reference sequence).

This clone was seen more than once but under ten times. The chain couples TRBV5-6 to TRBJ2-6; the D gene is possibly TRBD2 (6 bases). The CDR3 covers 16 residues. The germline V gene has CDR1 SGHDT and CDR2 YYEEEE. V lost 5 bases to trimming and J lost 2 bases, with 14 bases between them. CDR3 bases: TGTGCCAGCAGGTCTGGGAGGATCACTGGGGCCAACGTCCTGACTTTC. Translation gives CASRSGRITGANVLTF. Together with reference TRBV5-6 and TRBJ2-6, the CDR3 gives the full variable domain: DAGVTQSPTHLIKTRGQQVTLRCSPKSGHDTVSWYQQALGQGPQFIFQYYEEEERQRGNFPDRFSGHQFPNYSSELNVNALLLGDSALYLCASRSGRITGANVLTFGAGSRLTVL.

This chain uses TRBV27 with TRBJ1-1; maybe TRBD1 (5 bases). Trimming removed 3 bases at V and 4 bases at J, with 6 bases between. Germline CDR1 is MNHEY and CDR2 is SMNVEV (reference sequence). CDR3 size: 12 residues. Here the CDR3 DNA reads TGTGCCAGCAGTTTCCAGGGCACTGAAGCTTTCTTT. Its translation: CASSFQGTEAFF.

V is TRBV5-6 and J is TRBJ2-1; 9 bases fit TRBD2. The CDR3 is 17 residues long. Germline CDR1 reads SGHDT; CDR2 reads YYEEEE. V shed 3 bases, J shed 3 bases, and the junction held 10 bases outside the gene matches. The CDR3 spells CASSSTGTSRDYNEQFF. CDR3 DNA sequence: TGTGCCAGCAGCTCCACCGGGACTAGCAGGGACTACAATGAGCAGTTCTTC.

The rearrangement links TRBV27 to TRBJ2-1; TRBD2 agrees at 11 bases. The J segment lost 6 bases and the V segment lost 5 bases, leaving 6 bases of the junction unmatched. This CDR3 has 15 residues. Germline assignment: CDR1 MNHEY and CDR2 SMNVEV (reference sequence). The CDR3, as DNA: TGTGCCAGCAGTCCTCTAGCGGGGGGTAGCAATGAGCAGTTCTTC. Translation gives CASSPLAGGSNEQFF.

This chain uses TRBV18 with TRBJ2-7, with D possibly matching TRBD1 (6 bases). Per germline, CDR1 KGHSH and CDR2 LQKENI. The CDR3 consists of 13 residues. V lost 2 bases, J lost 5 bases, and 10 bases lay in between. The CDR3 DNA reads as TGTGCCAGCTCACCAAACAGGGCAGACGAGCAGTACTTC. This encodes CASSPNRADEQYF.

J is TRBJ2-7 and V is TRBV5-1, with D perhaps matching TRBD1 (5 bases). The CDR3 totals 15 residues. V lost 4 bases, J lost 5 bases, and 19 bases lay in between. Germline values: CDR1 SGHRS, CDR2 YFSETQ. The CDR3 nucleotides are TGCGCCAGCAGCCCCGAGGCGACAGCCACTAACGAGCAGTACTTC. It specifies CASSPEATATNEQYF.

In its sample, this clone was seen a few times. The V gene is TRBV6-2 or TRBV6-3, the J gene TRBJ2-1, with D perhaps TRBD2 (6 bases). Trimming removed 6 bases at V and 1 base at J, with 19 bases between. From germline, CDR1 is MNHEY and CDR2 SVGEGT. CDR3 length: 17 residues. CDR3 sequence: CASSPLPGVVSYNEQFF. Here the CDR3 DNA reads TGTGCCAGCAGCCCCCTCCCGGGGGTGGTATCCTACAATGAGCAGTTCTTC.

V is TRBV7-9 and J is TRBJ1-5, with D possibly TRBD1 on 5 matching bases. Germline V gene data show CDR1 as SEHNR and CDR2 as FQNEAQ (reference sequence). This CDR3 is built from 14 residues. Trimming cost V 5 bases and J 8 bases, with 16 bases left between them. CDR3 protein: CASSPGTGVEPQHF. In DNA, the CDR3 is TGTGCCAGCAGCCCCGGGACGGGGGTCGAGCCCCAGCATTTT.